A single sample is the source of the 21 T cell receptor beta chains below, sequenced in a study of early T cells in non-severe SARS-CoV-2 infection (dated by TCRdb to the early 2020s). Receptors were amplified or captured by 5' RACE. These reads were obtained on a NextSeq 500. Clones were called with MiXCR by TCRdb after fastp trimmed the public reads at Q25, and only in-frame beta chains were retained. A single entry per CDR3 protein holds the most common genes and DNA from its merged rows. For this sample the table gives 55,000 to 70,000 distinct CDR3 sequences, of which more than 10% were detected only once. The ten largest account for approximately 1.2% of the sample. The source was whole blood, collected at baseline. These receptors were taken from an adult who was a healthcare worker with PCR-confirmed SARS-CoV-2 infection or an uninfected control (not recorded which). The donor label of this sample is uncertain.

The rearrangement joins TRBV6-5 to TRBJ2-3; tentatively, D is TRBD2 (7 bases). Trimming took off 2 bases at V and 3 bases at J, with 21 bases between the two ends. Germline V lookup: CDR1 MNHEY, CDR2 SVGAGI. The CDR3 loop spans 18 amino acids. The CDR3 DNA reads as TGTGCCAGCAGTTACACCTTACCCTTCGGGGGGCCTACAGATACGCAGTATTTT. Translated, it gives CASSYTLPFGGPTDTQYF.

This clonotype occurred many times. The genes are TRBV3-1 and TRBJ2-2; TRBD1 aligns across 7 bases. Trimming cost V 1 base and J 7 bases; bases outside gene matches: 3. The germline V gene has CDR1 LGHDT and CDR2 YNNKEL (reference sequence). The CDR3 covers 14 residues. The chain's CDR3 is CASSQGGGLGELFF. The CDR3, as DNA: TGTGCCAGCAGCCAAGGAGGGGGCCTCGGGGAGCTGTTTTTT.

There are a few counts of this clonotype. In DNA, the CDR3 is TGTGCCAGCCAGATGGGGACAGGGATTCACGGGGCCAACGTCCTGACTTTC. It is translated as CASQMGTGIHGANVLTF. The chain has TRBV28 and TRBJ2-6; 9 bases are a match to TRBD1. After removal of 8 bases from V and 4 bases from J, the junction contained 12 bases not matched to a gene. Germline-derived CDR1 and CDR2 are MDHEN and SYDVKM. The CDR3 consists of 17 residues. Full variable domain (remainder filled in from reference TRBV28 and TRBJ2-6): DVKVTQSSRYLVKRTGEKVFLECVQDMDHENMFWYRQDPGLGLRLIYFSYDVKMKEKGDIPEGYSVSREKKERFSLILESASTNQTSMYLCASQMGTGIHGANVLTFGAGSRLTVL.

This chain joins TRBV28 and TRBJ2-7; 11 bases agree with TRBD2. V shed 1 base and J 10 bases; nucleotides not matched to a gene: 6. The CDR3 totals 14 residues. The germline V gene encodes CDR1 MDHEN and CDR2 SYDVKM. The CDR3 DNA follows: TGTGCCAGCAGTTTATACCATAGCGGGGGGGCCCAGTACGTC. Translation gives CASSLYHSGGAQYV.

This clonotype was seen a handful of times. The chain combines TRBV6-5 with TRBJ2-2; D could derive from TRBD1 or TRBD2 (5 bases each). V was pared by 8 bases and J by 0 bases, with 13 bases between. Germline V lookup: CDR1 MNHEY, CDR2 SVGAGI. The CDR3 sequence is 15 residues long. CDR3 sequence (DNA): TGTGCCAGCGCAGCGGACAAAGCGAACACCGGGGAGCTGTTTTTT. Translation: CASAADKANTGELFF.

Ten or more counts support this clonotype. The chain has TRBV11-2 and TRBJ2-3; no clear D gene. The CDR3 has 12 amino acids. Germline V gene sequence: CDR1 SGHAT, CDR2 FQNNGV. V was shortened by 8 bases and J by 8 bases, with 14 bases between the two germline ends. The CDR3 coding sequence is TGTGCCAGCGCATCGATTCAGCCTACGCAGTATTTT. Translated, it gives CASASIQPTQYF. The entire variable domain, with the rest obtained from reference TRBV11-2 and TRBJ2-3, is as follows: EAGVAQSPRYKIIEKRQSVAFWCNPISGHATLYWYQQILGQGPKLLIQFQNNGVVDDSQLPKDRFSAERLKGVDSTLKIQPAKLEDSAVYLCASASIQPTQYFGPGTRLTVL.

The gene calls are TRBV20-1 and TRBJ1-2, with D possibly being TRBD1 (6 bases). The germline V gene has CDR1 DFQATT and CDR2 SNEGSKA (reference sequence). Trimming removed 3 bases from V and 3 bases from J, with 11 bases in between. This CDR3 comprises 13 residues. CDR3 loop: CSASNREDYGYTF. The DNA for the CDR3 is TGCAGTGCTAGTAACAGGGAAGACTATGGCTACACCTTC.

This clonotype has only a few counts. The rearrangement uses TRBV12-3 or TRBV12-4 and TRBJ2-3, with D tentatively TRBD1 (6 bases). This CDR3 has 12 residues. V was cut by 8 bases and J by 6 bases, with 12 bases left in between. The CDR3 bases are TGTGCCAGCGGAACAGGGATCGATACGCAGTATTTT. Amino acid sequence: CASGTGIDTQYF.

This chain's CDR3 is CASSEALSGELFF. The CDR3 bases are TGTGCCAGCAGTGAAGCGCTATCCGGGGAGCTGTTTTTT. V gene TRBV6-1 combines with J gene TRBJ2-2; D remains ambiguous. V was trimmed by 0 bases and J by 6 bases, leaving 5 bases between them. The CDR3 sequence is 13 residues long. Germline V gene data show CDR1 as MNHNS and CDR2 as SASEGT.

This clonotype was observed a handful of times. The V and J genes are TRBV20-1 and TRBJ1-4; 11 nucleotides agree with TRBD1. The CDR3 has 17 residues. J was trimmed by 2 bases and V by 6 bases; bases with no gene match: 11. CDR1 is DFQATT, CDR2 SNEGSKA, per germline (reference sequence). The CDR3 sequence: CSATDRGRGITNEKLFF. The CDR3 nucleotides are TGCAGTGCCACGGACAGGGGGCGCGGGATCACTAATGAAAAACTGTTTTTT.

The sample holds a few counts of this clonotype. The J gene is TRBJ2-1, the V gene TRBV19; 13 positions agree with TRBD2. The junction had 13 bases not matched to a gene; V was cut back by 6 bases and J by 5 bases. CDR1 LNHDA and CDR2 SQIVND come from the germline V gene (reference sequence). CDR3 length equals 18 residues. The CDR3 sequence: CASSQTIGLAGVDNEQFF. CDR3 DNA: TGTGCCAGTAGCCAAACGATCGGACTAGCGGGGGTAGACAATGAGCAGTTCTTC.

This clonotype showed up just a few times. CDR3 nucleotide sequence: TGTGCCAGCAAAGGGGGAAACTATGGCTACACCTTC. As protein: CASKGGNYGYTF. J is TRBJ1-2 and V is TRBV25-1, with D possibly matching TRBD1 (6 bases). The germline CDR1 and CDR2 sequences are MGHDK and SYGVNS. The CDR3 is 12 amino acids. With 7 bases removed from V and 2 bases from J, the gap between germline ends came to 8 bases.

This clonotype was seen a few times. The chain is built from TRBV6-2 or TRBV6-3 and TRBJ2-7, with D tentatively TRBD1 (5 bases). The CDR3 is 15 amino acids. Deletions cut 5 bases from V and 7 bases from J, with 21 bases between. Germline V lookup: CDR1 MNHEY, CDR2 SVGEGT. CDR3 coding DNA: TGTGCCAGCAGTCGACAGTCCGACTTCTTGAGGGAGCAGTACGTC. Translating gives CASSRQSDFLREQYV.

The CDR3 DNA reads TGTGCCAGTAAGGTGGCGACAGGGACTAGCACAGATACGCAGTATTTT. It yields the protein CASKVATGTSTDTQYF. This rearrangement joins TRBV19 to TRBJ2-3; possible D gene TRBD1, 7 bases. CDR1 is LNHDA and CDR2 is SQIVND in the germline V gene (reference sequence). The CDR3 runs to 16 residues. V lost 7 bases, J lost 0 bases, and 17 bases lay in between.

The DNA of the CDR3 is TGTGCCACCACGTGCGAGCAGTACGTC. It encodes CATTCEQYV. The chain recombines TRBV19 with TRBJ2-7, with D unresolved. From germline, CDR1 is LNHDA and CDR2 SQIVND (reference sequence). Between the trimmed V and J ends, which lost 10 bases and 6 bases, there was a span of 7 bases. This CDR3 is 9 amino acids long.

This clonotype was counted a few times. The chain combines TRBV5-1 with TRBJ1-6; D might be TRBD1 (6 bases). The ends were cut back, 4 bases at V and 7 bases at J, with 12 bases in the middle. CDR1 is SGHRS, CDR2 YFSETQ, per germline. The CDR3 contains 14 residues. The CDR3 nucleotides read TGCGCCAGCAGCCTCCGGACAGCCAATTCACCCCTCCACTTT. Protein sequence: CASSLRTANSPLHF.

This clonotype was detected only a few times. CDR3 sequence (DNA): TGCGCCAGCGGACAGGGGGCGGACACTGAAGCTTTCTTT. Its translation: CASGQGADTEAFF. The V gene is TRBV5-1, the J gene TRBJ1-1, with 11 nucleotides matching TRBD1. The germline V gene has CDR1 SGHRS and CDR2 YFSETQ. The V and J ends lost 7 bases and 3 bases, in that order; junction bases with no gene match: 2. CDR3 size: 13 residues.

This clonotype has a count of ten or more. The CDR3 DNA reads as TGTGCCAGCAGCTTAGTTATGAACAGGAACGGTGAAGCTTTCTTT. Protein: CASSLVMNRNGEAFF. V usage is TRBV7-2 and J usage is TRBJ1-1; tentative D call: TRBD1 (5 bases). Germline CDR1 SGHTA, CDR2 FQGNSA. Trimming pared 1 base from V and 7 bases from J, leaving 16 bases between. The CDR3 totals 15 residues.

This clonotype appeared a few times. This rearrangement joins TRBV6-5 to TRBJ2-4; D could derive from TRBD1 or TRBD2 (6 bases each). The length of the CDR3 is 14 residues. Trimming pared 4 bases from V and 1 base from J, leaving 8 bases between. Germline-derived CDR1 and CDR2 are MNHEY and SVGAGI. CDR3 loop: CASSSGAAKNIQYF. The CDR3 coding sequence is TGTGCCAGCAGTTCGGGGGCGGCCAAAAACATTCAGTACTTC.

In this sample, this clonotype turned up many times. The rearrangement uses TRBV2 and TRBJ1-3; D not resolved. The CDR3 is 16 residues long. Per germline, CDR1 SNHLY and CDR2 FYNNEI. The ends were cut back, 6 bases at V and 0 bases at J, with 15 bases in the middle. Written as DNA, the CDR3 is TGTGCCAGCAGGGGAGACGATCACTTCTCTGGAAACACCATATATTTT. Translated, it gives CASRGDDHFSGNTIYF.

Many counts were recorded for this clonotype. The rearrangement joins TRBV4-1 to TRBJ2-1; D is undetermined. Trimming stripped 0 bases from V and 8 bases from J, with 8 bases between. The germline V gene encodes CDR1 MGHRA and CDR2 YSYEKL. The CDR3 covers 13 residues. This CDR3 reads CASSQDVSDEQFF. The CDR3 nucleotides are TGCGCCAGCAGCCAAGATGTCTCGGATGAGCAGTTCTTC.